This is a list of T cell receptor beta chains from one sample in a study of CD8 T cells in ankylosing spondylitis. Using its own MiXCR run on the 5' RACE reads, TCRdb lists one record per CDR3 protein. This table holds 650,000 to 800,000 distinct CDR3 sequences, around 20% found once. The sequencing sample was made of blood, either unsorted or a sorted T cell fraction (not recorded which). The receptors were sampled from a male donor with ankylosing spondylitis. Both conserved end residues are part of each CDR3. D genes are given only for firm matches. Clone size is given for some rows only: seen once, a few or many times, or a class if the clone is expanded.

size: few; D: .; J: TRBJ2-7; length: 15; V: TRBV29-1; DNA: TGCAGCGTTGAAGATCAAGGAACAGGGGAGGACGAGCAGTACTTC; CDR3: CSVEDQGTGEDEQYF
size: .; D: .; J: TRBJ2-5; length: 15; V: TRBV19; DNA: TGTGCCAGTAGTACCGCCGCAGGGGGGAAAGAGACCCAGTACTTC; CDR3: CASSTAAGGKETQYF
size: few; D: TRBD1; J: TRBJ1-2; length: 15; V: TRBV28; DNA: TGTGCCAGCACCCCTATGACAGGGTTTTCCAATGGCTACACCTTC; CDR3: CASTPMTGFSNGYTF
size: few; D: .; J: TRBJ1-5; length: 13; V: TRBV5-6; DNA: TGTGCCAGCAGTGTGTCAGGGCCCGGGCCCCAGCATTTT; CDR3: CASSVSGPGPQHF
size: few; D: .; J: TRBJ2-1; length: 14; V: TRBV5-1; DNA: TGCGCCAGCAGCTCCGGGGACCTACTCAATGAGCAGTTCTTC; CDR3: CASSSGDLLNEQFF
size: .; D: .; J: TRBJ2-5; length: 15; V: TRBV4-1; DNA: TGCGCCAGCAGCAGGTCGGGAGACGCGGGGGAGACCCAGTACTTC; CDR3: CASSRSGDAGETQYF
size: few; D: .; J: TRBJ2-3; length: 13; V: TRBV7-3; DNA: TGTGCCAGCAGCTTAGAAGGAAGAGATACGCAGTATTTT; CDR3: CASSLEGRDTQYF
size: few; D: TRBD2; J: TRBJ2-5; length: 16; V: TRBV11-2; DNA: TGTGCCAGCAGCTCGACTAGCGGGGGGGCCCGGGAGACCCAGTACTTC; CDR3: CASSSTSGGARETQYF
size: few; D: TRBD1; J: TRBJ1-4; length: 16; V: TRBV5-1; DNA: TGCGCCAGCAGCCTAGGGACAGGGCTATGGGATGAAAAACTGTTTTTT; CDR3: CASSLGTGLWDEKLFF
size: once; D: .; J: TRBJ1-1; length: 13; V: TRBV18; DNA: TGTGCCAGCTCACCAGGGTGGCTCGCTGAAGCTTTCTTT; CDR3: CASSPGWLAEAFF
size: .; D: TRBD2; J: TRBJ2-1; length: 18; V: TRBV6-2/TRBV6-3; DNA: TGTGCCAGCAGTTACGGACTAGCGGGGGTCCACATCTACAATGAGCAGTTCTTC; CDR3: CASSYGLAGVHIYNEQFF
size: .; D: TRBD2; J: TRBJ2-1; length: 16; V: TRBV28; DNA: TGTGCCAGCAGCCAGACTAGCGTAGAATTCTACAATGAGCAGTTCTTC; CDR3: CASSQTSVEFYNEQFF
size: .; D: TRBD1; J: TRBJ1-1; length: 14; V: TRBV6-1; DNA: TGTGCCAGCAGATCTGGACAGGTCAACACTGAAGCTTTCTTT; CDR3: CASRSGQVNTEAFF
size: .; D: .; J: TRBJ1-4; length: 15; V: TRBV6-1; DNA: TGTGCCAGCAGTAGTCAGGGGTCGCTTAATGAAAAACTGTTTTTT; CDR3: CASSSQGSLNEKLFF
size: few; D: TRBD1; J: TRBJ2-1; length: 14; V: TRBV20-1; DNA: TGCAGTGCCAAGACAGGGGCGGTATGGAATGAGCAGTTCTTC; CDR3: CSAKTGAVWNEQFF
size: .; D: .; J: TRBJ2-1; length: 15; V: TRBV5-1; DNA: TGCGCCAGCAGCTCCGACAGGTCCCGGGGTAATGAGCAGTTCTTC; CDR3: CASSSDRSRGNEQFF
size: few; D: .; J: TRBJ1-5; length: 13; V: TRBV10-3; DNA: TGTGCCATCGGCCAGGGAAACAATCAGCCCCAGCATTTT; CDR3: CAIGQGNNQPQHF
size: .; D: .; J: TRBJ1-6; length: 13; V: TRBV25-1; DNA: TGTGCCAGCAAATCCCAGGGTAATTCACCCCTCCACTTT; CDR3: CASKSQGNSPLHF
size: few; D: TRBD2; J: TRBJ2-1; length: 18; V: TRBV3-1; DNA: TGTGCCAGCAGCCAAGACCCACTAGCGGGCGCGGCTGGGAATGAGCAGTTCTTC; CDR3: CASSQDPLAGAAGNEQFF